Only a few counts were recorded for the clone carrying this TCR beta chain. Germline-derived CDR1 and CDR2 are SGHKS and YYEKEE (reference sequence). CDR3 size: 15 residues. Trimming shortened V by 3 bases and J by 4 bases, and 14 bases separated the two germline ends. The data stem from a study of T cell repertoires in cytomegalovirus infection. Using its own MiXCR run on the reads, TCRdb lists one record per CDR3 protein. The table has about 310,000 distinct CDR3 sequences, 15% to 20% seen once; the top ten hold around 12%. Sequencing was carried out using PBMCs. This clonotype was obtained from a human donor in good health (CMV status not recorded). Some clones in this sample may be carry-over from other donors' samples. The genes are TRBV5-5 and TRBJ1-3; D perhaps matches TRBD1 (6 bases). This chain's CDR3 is CASSSITGTGNTIYF. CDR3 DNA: TGTGCCAGCAGCTCCATCACAGGGACAGGAAACACCATATATTTT.